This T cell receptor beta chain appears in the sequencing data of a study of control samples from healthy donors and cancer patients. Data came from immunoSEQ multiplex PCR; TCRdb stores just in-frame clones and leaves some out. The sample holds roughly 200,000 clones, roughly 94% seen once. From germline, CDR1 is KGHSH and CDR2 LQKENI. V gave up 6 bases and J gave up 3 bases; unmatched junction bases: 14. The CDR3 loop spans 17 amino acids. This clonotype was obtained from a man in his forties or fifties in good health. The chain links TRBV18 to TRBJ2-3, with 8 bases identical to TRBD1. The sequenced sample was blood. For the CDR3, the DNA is TGTGCCAGCTCCCCCAGGGAAAGGCAGGGGGCGACAGATACGCAGTATTTT. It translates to CASSPRERQGATDTQYF. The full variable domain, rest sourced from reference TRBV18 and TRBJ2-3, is NAGVMQNPRHLVRRRGQEARLRCSPMKGHSHVYWYRQLPEEGLKFMVYLQKENIIDESGMPKERFSAEFPKEGPSILRIQQVVRGDSAAYFCASSPRERQGATDTQYFGPGTRLTVL.